This TCR beta chain was observed in a study of T cell repertoires in cytomegalovirus infection. In germline, CDR1 is MNHEY, CDR2 SVGEGT. Unmatched junction bases numbered 8, after V lost 5 bases and J lost 9 bases. The CDR3 spans 15 residues. TCRdb called the reads again in MiXCR, with one record for every CDR3 protein. The table has about 440,000 distinct CDR3 sequences, roughly 31% seen once. The source of this sequence is a human donor in good health (CMV status not recorded). Some clones in this sample may be carry-over from other donors' samples. What was sequenced was PBMCs. The rearrangement joins TRBV6-2 or TRBV6-3 to TRBJ1-6, with 9 bases that match TRBD1. CDR3 in amino acids: CASSPTGQGTSPLHF. DNA of the CDR3: TGTGCCAGCAGTCCAACGGGACAGGGCACTTCACCCCTCCACTTT.